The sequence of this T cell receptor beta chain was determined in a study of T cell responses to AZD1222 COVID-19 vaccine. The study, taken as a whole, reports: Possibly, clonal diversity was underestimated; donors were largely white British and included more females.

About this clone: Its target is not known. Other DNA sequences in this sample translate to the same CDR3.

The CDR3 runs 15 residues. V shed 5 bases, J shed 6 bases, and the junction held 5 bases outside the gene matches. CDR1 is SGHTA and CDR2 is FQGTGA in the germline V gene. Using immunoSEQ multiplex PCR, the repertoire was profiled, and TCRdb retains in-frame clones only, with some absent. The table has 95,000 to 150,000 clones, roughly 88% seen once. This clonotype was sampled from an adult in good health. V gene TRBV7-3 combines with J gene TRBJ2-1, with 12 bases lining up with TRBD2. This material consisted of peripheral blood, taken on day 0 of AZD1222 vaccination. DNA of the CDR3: TGTGCCAGCAGCCTCCTAGCGGGGGGGTTCAATGAGCAGTTCTTC. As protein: CASSLLAGGFNEQFF. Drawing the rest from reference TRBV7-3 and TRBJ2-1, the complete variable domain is GAGVSQTPSNKVTEKGKYVELRCDPISGHTALYWYRQSLGQGPEFLIYFQGTGAADDSGLPNDRFFAVRPEGSVSTLKIQRTERGDSAVYLCASSLLAGGFNEQFFGPGTRLTVL.